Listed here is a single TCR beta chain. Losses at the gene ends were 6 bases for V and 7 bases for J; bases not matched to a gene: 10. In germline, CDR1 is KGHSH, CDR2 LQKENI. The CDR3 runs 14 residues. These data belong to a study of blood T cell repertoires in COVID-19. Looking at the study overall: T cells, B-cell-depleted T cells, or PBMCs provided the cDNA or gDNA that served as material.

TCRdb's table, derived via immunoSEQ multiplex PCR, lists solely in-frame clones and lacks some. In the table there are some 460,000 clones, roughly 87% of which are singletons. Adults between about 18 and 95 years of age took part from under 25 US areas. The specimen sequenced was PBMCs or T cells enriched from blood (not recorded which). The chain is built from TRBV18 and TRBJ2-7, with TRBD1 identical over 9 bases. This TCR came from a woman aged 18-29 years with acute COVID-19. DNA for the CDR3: TGTGCCAGCTCCCCAGGACAGGGGCTAATTGAGCAGTACTTC. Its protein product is CASSPGQGLIEQYF.